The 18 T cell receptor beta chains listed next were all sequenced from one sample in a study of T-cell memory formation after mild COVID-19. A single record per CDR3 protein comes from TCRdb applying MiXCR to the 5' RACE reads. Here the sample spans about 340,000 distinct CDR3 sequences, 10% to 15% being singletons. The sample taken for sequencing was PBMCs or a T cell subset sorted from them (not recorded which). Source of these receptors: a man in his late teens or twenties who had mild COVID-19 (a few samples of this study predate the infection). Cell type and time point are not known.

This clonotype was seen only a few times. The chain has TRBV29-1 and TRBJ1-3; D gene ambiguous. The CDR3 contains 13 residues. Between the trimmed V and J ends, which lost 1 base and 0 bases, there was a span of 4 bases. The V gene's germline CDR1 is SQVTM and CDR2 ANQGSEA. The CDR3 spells CSVEVSSGNTIYF. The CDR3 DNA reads TGCAGCGTTGAAGTATCCTCTGGAAACACCATATATTTT.

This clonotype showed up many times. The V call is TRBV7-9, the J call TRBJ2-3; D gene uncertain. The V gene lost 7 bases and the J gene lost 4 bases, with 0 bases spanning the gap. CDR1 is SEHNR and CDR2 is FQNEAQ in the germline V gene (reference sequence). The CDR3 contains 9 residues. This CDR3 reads CASTDTQYF. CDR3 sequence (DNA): TGTGCCAGCACAGATACGCAGTATTTT.

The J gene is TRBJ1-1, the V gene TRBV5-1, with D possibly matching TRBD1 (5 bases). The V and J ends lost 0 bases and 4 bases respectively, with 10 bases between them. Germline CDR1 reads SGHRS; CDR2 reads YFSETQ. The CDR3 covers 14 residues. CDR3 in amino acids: CASSLDLGATEAFF. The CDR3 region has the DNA TGCGCCAGCAGCTTGGATCTTGGGGCCACTGAAGCTTTCTTT.

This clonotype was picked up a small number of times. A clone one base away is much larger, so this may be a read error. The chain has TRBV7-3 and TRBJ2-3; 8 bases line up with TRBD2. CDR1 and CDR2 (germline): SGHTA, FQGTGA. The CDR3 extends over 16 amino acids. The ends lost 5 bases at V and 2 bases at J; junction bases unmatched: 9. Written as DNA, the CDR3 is TGTGCCAGCAGCCCCCGGGGGGGCTCCACCACAGATACGCAGTATTTT. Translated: CASSPRGGSTTDTQYF.

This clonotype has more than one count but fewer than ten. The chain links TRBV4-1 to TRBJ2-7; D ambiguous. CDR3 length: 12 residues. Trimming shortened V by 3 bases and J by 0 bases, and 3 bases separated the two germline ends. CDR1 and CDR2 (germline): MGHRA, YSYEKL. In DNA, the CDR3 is TGCGCCAGCAGCCACCTCTCCTACGAGCAGTACTTC. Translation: CASSHLSYEQYF.

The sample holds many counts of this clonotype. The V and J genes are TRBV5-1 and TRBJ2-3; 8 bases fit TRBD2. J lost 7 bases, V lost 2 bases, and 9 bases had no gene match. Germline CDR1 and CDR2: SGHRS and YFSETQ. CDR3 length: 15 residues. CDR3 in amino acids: CASSFPGTSEYTQYF. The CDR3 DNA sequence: TGCGCCAGCAGCTTCCCCGGGACTAGTGAATATACGCAGTATTTT.

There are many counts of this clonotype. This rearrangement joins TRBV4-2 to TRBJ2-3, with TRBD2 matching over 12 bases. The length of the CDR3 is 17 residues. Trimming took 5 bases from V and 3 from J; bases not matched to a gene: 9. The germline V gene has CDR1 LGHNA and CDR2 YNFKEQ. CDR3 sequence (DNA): TGTGCCAGCAGCGATGCTAGCGGGGGGGCCAGGACAGATACGCAGTATTTT. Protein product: CASSDASGGARTDTQYF.

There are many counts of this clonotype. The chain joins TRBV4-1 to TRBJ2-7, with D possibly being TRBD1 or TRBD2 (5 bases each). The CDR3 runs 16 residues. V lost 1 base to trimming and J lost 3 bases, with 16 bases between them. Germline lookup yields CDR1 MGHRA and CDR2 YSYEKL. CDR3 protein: CASSQGAAQRGYEQYF. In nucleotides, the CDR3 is TGCGCCAGCAGCCAAGGAGCGGCGCAGAGGGGCTACGAGCAGTACTTC.

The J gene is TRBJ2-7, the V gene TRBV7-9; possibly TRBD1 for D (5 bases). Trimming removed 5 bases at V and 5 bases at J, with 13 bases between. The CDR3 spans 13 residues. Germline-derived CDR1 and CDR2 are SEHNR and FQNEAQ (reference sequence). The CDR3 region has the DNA TGTGCCAGCAGCGGTCAGGGATTCAACGAGCAGTACTTC. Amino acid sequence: CASSGQGFNEQYF.

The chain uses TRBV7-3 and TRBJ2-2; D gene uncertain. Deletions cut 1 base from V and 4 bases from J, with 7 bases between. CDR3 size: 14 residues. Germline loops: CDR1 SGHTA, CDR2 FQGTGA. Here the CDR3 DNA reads TGTGCCAGCAGCTTAAGTGGTCGCACCGGGGAGCTGTTTTTT. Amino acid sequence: CASSLSGRTGELFF.

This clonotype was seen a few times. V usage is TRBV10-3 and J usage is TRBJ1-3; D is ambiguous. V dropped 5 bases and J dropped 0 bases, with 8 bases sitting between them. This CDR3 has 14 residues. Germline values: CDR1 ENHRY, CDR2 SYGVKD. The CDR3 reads CAISYIDSGNTIYF. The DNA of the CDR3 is TGTGCCATCAGTTACATAGACTCTGGAAACACCATATATTTT.

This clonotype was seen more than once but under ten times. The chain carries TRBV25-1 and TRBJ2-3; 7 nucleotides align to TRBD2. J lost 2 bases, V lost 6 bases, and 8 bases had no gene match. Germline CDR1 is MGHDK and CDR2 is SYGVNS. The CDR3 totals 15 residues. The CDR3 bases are TGTGCCAGCAGAATCGGCGGGACTAACACAGATACGCAGTATTTT. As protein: CASRIGGTNTDTQYF.

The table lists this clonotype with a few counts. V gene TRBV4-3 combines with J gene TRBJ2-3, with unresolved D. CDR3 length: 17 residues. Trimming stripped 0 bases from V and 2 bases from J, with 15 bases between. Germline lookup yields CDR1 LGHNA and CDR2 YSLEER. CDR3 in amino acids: CASSQEVSAAHTDTQYF. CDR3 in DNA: TGCGCCAGCAGCCAAGAGGTTTCCGCGGCCCACACAGATACGCAGTATTTT.

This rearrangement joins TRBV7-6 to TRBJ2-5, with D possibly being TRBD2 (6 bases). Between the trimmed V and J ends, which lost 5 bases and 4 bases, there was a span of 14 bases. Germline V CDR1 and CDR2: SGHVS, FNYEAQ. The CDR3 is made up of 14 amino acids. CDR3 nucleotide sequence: TGTGCCAGCAGCGAGGGTGGGGGAGGAGAGACCCAGTACTTC. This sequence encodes CASSEGGGGETQYF.

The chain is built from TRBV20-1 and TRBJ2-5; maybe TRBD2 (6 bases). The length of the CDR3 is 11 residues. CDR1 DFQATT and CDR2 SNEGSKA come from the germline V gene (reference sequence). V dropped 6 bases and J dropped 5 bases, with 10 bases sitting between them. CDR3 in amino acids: CSASAGETQYF. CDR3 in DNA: TGCAGTGCGTCCGCGGGGGAGACCCAGTACTTC.

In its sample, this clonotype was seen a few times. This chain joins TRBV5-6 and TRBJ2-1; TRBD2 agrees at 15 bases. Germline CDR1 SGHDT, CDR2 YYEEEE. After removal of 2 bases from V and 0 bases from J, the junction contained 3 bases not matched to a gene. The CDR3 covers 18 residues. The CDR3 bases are TGTGCCAGCAGCTTCGGACTAGCGGGGGGGCGCTCCTACAATGAGCAGTTCTTC. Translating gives CASSFGLAGGRSYNEQFF.

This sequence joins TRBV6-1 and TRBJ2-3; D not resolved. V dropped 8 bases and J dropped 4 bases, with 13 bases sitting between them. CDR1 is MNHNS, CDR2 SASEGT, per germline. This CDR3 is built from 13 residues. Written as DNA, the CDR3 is TGTGCCAGCCATGCTTTGAGCGCAGATACGCAGTATTTT. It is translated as CASHALSADTQYF.

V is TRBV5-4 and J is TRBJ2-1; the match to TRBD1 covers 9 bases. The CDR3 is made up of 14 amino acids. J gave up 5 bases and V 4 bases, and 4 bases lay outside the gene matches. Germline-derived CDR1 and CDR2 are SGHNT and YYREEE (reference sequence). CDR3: CASSPWTGDNEQFF. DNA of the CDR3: TGTGCCAGCAGCCCCTGGACAGGGGACAATGAGCAGTTCTTC.